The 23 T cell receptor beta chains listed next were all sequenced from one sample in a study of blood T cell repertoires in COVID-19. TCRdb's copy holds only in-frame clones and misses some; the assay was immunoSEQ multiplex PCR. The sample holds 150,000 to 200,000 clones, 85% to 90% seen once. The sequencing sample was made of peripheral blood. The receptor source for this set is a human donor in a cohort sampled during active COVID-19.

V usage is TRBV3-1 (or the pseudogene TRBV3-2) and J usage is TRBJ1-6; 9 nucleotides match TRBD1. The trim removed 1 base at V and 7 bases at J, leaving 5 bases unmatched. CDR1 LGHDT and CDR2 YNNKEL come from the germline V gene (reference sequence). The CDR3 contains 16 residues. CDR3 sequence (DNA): TGTGCCAGCAGCCAAGGTGGGACAGGGTGGAATTCACCCCTCCACTTT. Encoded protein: CASSQGGTGWNSPLHF.

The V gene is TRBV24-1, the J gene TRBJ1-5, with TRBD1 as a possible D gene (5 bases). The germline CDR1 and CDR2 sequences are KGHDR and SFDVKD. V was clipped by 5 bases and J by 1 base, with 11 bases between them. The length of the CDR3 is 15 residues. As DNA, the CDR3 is TGTGCCACCAGTGCTGGGGAGGGGAGCAATCAGCCCCAGCATTTT. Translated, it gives CATSAGEGSNQPQHF.

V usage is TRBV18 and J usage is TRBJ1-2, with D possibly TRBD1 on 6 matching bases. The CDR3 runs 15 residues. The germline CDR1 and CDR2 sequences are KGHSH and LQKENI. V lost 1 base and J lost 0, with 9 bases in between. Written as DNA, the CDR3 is TGTGCCAGCTCACCACGACAGGCCTCTAACTATGGCTACACCTTC. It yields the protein CASSPRQASNYGYTF.

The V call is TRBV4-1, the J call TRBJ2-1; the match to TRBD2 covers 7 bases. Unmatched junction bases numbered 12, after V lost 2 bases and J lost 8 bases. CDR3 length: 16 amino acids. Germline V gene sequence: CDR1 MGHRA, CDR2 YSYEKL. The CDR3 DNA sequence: TGCGCCAGCAGCCAACTTGAAGCGGGATCACGCCATGAGCAGTTCTTC. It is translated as CASSQLEAGSRHEQFF.

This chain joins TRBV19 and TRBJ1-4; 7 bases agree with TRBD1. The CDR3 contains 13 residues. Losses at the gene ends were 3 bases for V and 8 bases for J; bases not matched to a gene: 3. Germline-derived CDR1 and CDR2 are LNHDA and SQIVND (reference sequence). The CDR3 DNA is TGTGCCAGTAGTATGCACAGGGGAGAAAAACTGTTTTTT. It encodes CASSMHRGEKLFF.

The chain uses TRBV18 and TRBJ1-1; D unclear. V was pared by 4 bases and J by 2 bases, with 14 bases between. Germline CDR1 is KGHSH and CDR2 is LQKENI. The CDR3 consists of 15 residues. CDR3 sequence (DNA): TGTGCCAGCTCACTTCTCCAGAAGTCTAACACTGAAGCTTTCTTT. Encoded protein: CASSLLQKSNTEAFF.

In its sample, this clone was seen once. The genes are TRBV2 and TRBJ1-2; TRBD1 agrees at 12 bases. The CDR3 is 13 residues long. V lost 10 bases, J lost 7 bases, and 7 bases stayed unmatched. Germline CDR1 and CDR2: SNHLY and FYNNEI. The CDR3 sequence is CATRDRGLGGYTF. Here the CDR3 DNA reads TGTGCCACAAGGGACAGGGGGCTGGGTGGCTACACCTTC. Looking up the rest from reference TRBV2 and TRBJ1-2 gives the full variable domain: EPEVTQTPSHQVTQMGQEVILRCVPISNHLYFYWYRQILGQKVEFLVSFYNNEISEKSEIFDDQFSVERPDGSNFTLKIRSTKLEDSAMYFCATRDRGLGGYTFGSGTRLTVV.

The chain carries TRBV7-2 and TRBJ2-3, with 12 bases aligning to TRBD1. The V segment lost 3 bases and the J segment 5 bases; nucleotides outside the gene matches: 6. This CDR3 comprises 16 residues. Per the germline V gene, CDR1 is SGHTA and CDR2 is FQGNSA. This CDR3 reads CASSFAGQGAGDTQYF. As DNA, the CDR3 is TGTGCCAGCAGCTTTGCGGGACAGGGGGCCGGAGATACGCAGTATTTT. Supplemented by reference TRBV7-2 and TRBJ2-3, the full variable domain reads GAGVSQSPSNKVTEKGKDVELRCDPISGHTALYWYRQSLGQGLEFLIYFQGNSAPDKSGLPSDRFSAERTGGSVSTLTIQRTQQEDSAVYLCASSFAGQGAGDTQYFGPGTRLTVL.

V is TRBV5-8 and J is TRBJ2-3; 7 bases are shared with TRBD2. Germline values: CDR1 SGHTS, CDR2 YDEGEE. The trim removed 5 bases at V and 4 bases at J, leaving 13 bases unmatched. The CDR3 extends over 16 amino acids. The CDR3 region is CASSRLAQGGADTQYF. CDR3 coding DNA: TGTGCCAGCAGTCGACTAGCCCAGGGCGGCGCAGATACGCAGTATTTT.

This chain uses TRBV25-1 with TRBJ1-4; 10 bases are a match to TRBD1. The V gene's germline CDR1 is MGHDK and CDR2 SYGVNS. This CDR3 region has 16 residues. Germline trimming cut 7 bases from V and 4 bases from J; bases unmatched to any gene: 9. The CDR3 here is CASIGGQGLGNEKLFF. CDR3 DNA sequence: TGTGCCAGCATTGGGGGACAGGGGTTGGGTAATGAAAAACTGTTTTTT.

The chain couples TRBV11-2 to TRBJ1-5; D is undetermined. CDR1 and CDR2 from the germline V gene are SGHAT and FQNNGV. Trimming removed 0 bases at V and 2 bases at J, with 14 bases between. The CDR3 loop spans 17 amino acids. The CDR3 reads CASSLDRPTRGNQPQHF. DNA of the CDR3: TGTGCCAGCAGCTTAGATAGGCCCACACGGGGCAATCAGCCCCAGCATTTT.

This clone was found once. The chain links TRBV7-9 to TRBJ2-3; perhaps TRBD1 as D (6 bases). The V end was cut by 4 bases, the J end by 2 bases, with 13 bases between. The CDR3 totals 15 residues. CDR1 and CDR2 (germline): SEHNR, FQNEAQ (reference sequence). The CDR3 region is CASSSTGSPTDTQYF. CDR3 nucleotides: TGTGCCAGCAGCTCAACAGGGAGCCCCACAGATACGCAGTATTTT.

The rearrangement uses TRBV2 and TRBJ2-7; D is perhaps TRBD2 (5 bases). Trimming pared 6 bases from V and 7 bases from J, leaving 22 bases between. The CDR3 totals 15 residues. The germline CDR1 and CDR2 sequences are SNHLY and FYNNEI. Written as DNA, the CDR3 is TGTGCCAGCAGCCGAGAAACCGGGGTCCTGAGGGAGCAGTACTTC. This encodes CASSRETGVLREQYF.

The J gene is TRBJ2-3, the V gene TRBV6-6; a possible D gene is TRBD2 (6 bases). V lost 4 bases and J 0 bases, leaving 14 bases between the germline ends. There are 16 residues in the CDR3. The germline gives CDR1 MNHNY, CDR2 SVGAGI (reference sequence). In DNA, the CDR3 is TGTGCCAGCAGTTCCCCCCCGGGGGTTAGCACAGATACGCAGTATTTT. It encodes CASSSPPGVSTDTQYF.

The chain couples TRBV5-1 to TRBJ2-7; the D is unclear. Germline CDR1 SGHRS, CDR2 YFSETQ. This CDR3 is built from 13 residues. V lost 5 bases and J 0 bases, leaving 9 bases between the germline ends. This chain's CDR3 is CASRTQNSYEQYF. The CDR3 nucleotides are TGCGCCAGCAGGACTCAAAACTCCTACGAGCAGTACTTC.

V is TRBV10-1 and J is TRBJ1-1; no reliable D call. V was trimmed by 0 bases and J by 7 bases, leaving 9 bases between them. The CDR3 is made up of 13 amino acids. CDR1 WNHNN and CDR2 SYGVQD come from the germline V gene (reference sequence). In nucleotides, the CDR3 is TGCGCCAGCAGTGAGTCTAAGAGGGATGAAGCTTTCTTT. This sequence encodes CASSESKRDEAFF.

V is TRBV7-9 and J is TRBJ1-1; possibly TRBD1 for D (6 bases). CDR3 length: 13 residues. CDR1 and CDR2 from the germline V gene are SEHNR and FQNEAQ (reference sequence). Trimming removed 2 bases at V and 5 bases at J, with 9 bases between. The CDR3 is CASSLSRGTEAFF. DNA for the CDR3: TGTGCCAGCAGCTTATCAAGGGGGACTGAAGCTTTCTTT. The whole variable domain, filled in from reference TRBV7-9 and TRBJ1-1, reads DTGVSQNPRHKITKRGQNVTFRCDPISEHNRLYWYRQTLGQGPEFLTYFQNEAQLEKSRLLSDRFSAERPKGSFSTLEIQRTEQGDSAMYLCASSLSRGTEAFFGQGTRLTVV.

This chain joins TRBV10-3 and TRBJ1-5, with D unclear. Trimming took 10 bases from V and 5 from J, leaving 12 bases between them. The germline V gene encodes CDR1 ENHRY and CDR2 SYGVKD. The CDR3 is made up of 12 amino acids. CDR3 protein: CATRGGDQPQHF. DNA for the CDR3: TGTGCCACCCGAGGAGGAGATCAGCCCCAGCATTTT.

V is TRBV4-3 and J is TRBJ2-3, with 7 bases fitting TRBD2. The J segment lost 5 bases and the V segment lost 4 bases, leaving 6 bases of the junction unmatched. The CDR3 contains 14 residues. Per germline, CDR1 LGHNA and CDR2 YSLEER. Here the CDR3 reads CASSREGAEDTQYF. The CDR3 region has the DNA TGCGCCAGCAGCCGGGAGGGAGCGGAAGATACGCAGTATTTT.

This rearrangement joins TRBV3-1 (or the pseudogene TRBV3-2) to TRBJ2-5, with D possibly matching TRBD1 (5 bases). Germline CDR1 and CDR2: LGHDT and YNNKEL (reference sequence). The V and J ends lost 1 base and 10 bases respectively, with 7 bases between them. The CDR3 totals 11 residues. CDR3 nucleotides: TGTGCCAGCAGCCAAGCAGGGATCCAGTACTTC. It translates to CASSQAGIQYF.

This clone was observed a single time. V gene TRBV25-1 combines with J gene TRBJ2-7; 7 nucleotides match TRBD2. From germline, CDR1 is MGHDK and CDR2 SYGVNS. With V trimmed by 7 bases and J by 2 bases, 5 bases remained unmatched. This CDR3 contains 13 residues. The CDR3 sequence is CASIAGGTYEQYF. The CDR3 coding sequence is TGTGCCAGCATTGCCGGGGGGACCTACGAGCAGTACTTC.

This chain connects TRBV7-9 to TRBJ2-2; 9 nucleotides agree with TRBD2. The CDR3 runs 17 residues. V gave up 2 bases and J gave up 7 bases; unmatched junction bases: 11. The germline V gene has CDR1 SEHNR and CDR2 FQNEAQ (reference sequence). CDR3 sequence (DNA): TGTGCCAGCAGCTTACACACTGGGGGACTAGCTGGCGGGGAGCTGTTTTTT. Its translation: CASSLHTGGLAGGELFF.

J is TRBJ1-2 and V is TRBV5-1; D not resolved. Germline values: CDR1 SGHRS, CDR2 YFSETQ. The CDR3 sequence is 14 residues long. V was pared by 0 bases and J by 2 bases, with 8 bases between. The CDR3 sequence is CASSLGEPNYGYTF. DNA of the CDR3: TGCGCCAGCAGCTTGGGTGAGCCCAACTATGGCTACACCTTC.